This T cell receptor (beta chain) was captured in a study of monozygotic twins with inflammatory bowel disease (dated by TCRdb to the late 2010s). Describing the broader study: The full study comprised approximately 28 monozygotic twin pairs: nine German pairs (four IBD-concordant, five IBD-discordant) and 19 IBD-discordant Danish pairs. The search for disease-associated traits relied mainly on comparing, within discordant pairs, IBD patients with their genetically identical healthy co-twins. Each individual had, on average, about 151 000 unique TCRalpha sequences and 181 000 unique TCRbeta sequences available for analysis. The research as a whole found: Distinction between different T cell subtypes could not be achieved in the analysis. Concordant and discordant twins showed no difference in repertoire similarity, possibly because of limited statistical power. IBD patients shared fewer clonotypes with other individuals than healthy twins did, most markedly in patients showing signs of disease activity. The results gave no support for a single strong signal or clonotype linked to IBD. A decrease in TCRbeta repertoire diversity, as measured by inverse Simpson index, was observed in IBD patients compared with their healthy co-twins. Background noise and inter-individual variability may have been introduced into the repertoires by the differing immunosuppressive treatments among patients.

Turning to this clonotype: What this receptor recognizes is not known.

CDR1 and CDR2, looked up from the germline V gene, are MDHEN and SYDVKM. The CDR3 runs 13 amino acids, cysteine and phenylalanine included. DNA was not recorded. Library method: 5' RACE. Preparation of each TCR library used 3,000 to 4,000 ng of total RNA. For each sample, cDNA synthesis was carried out in eight separate reactions using SMARTScribe reverse transcriptase. Unique molecular identifiers containing a 6-nucleotide sample barcode were introduced through template switching during cDNA synthesis. Two nested PCRs of roughly 16 and 10 cycles amplified the TCRalpha and TCRbeta cDNA, and bead purification followed each PCR. Before amplification, the cDNA was treated with uracil DNA-glycosylase and purified using the QIAquick PCR purification kit. The second PCR added Illumina TruSeq-compatible adapters along with sample-specific barcodes. TapeStation and Qubit were used to check library quality and concentration, and 4.5 to 5 ng of each library was pooled. The pooled libraries were sequenced with 2 x 100 bp reads and custom sequencing primers on an Illumina HiSeq2500 single-index Rapid Run. In the original analysis: UMI-based consensus assembly with MiGEC version 1.2.6 was used to correct PCR and sequencing errors. MiXCR version 2.1.1 was used to carry out V(D)J alignment, clonotype assembly and CDR3 extraction. To normalise gene usage, clonotype sharing and MAIT/NKT TCR abundance, the top 1000, 10 000 and 20 000 clonotypes in each sample were analysed. Diversity was computed as the inverse Simpson index with the vegan R package after downsampling to 27 000 UMIs. Paired Mann-Whitney U tests on discordant twin pairs were used, with Benjamini-Hochberg multiple-testing correction. TCRdb reprocessed the reads and lists each CDR3 protein sequence as a single entry, with no DNA. TCRdb, rather than the study authors, made the V and J calls. The sample table on file contains about 420,000 distinct CDR3 sequences. The top ten hold around 2.4% of the sample.

A roughly 2.7 ml peripheral blood sample was drawn into PAXgene tubes per donor and stored at -80°C. Without T cell sorting, total RNA was isolated from whole blood using the PAXgene blood miRNA kit on an automated QIAcube. Peripheral blood from monozygotic twin pairs, either concordant or discordant for inflammatory bowel disease, underwent deep TCRalpha and TCRbeta repertoire profiling that used unique molecular barcoding. Smoking habits were recorded for all twin pairs, with individuals classified as current, former or never smokers. Sequences were obtained from blood. This clonotype was sampled from a human donor with ulcerative colitis or Crohn's disease, or a healthy co-twin of an affected twin (not recorded which). In this chain, TRBV28 is recombined with TRBJ2-1; TCRdb proposes TRBD2, but this gene call is untestable without DNA. CDR3 sequence: CASSDAGGNEQFF.